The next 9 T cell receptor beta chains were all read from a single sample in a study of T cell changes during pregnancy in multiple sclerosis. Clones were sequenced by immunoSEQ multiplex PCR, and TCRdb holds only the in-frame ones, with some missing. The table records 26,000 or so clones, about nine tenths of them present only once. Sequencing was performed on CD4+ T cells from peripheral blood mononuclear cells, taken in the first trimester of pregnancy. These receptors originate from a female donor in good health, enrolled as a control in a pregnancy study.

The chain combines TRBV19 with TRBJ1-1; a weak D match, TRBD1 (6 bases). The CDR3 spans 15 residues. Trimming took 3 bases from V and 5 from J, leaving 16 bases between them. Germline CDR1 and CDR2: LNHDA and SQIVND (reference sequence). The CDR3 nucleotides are TGTGCCAGTAGTATCCTCTGGGGAGGGGGGACTGAAGCTTTCTTT. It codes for CASSILWGGGTEAFF.

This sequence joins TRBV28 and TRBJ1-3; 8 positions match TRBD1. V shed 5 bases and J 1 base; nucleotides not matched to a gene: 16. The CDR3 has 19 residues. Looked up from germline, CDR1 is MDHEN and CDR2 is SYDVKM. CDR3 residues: CASSPRQGRRVRSGNTIYF. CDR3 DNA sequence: TGTGCCAGCAGTCCAAGACAGGGGAGAAGAGTAAGGTCTGGAAACACCATATATTTT.

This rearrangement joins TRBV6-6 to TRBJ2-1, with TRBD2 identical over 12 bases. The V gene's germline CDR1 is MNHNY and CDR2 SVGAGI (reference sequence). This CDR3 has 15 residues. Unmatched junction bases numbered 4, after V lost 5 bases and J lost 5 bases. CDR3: CASSKLAGGDNEQFF. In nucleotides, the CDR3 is TGTGCCAGCAGTAAACTAGCGGGGGGAGACAATGAGCAGTTCTTC.

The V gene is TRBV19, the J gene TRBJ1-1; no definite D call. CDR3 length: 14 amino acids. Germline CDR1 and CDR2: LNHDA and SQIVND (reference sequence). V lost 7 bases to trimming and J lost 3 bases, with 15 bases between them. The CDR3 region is CASTYGLGHTEAFF. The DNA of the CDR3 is TGTGCCAGTACTTATGGCCTTGGTCACACTGAAGCTTTCTTT.

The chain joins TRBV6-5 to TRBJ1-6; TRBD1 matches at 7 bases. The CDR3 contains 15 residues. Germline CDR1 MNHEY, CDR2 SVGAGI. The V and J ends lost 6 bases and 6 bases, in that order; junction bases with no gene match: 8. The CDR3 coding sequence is TGTGCCAGCAGGAGGACAGGAACCTCTAATTCACCCCTCCACTTT. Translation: CASRRTGTSNSPLHF.

CDR3 nucleotides: TGTGCCAGCAGCCTAGACAGGGGTAACACTGAAGCTTTCTTT. Encoded protein: CASSLDRGNTEAFF. V is TRBV21-1 and J is TRBJ1-1; TRBD1 was called by the table and not checked on the DNA. TRBV21-1 is classified as a pseudogene. The CDR3 has 14 residues.

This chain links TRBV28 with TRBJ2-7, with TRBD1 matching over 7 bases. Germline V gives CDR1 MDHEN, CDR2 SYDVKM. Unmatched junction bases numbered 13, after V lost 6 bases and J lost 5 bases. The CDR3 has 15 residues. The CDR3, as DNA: TGTGCCAGCAGCCCAGGGGGTATGATACTCCACGAGCAGTACTTC. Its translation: CASSPGGMILHEQYF.

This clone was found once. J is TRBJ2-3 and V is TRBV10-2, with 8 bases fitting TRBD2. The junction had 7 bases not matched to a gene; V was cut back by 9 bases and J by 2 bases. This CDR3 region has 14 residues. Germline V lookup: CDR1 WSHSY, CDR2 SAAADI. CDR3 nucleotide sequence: TGCGCCAGTACACTAGCGGCCTTCACAGATACGCAGTATTTT. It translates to CASTLAAFTDTQYF.

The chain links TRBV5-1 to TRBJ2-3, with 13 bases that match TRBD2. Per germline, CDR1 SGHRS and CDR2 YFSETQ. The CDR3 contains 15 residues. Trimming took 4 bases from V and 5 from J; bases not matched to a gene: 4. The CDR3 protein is CASSSRTSGRDTQYF. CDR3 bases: TGCGCCAGCAGCAGCCGGACTAGCGGGAGAGATACGCAGTATTTT.